The 27 T cell receptor beta chains presented below share a single source sample, sequenced in a study of CD8 T cells in Susac syndrome. When the RNA was reverse transcribed, random hexamers were used with an input of roughly 0.5 to 1 ug. From the immunoSEQ multiplex PCR reads, TCRdb called clonotypes with MiXCR, one entry per CDR3 protein. This sample carries some 57,000 distinct CDR3 sequences, roughly 92% of them seen once, and the ten largest clones take about 0.21%. Sequenced: CD8+ T cells from PBMCs. The receptors were gathered from a human donor in good health.

The V and J genes are TRBV29-1 and TRBJ1-2; TRBD1 matches at 7 bases. V shed 7 bases, J shed 3 bases, and the junction held 11 bases outside the gene matches. Germline CDR1 SQVTM, CDR2 ANQGSEA. The CDR3 consists of 14 residues. CDR3 amino acids: CSATPRDSDYGYTF. The CDR3 coding sequence is TGCAGCGCTACGCCCCGGGACAGTGACTATGGCTACACCTTC. Full variable domain (rest looked up from reference TRBV29-1 and TRBJ1-2): SAVISQKPSRDICQRGTSLTIQCQVDSQVTMMFWYRQQPGQSLTLIATANQGSEATYESGFVIDKFPISRPNLTFSTLTVSNMSPEDSSIYLCSATPRDSDYGYTFGSGTRLTVV.

J is TRBJ2-2 and V is TRBV5-1; perhaps TRBD1 as D (6 bases). The germline V and J ends were trimmed by 0 bases and 5 bases, with 14 bases remaining between them. The CDR3 extends over 16 amino acids. The germline gives CDR1 SGHRS, CDR2 YFSETQ. Here the CDR3 reads CASSLASTGRTGELFF. In DNA form, the CDR3 reads TGCGCCAGCAGCTTGGCCTCAACAGGGCGGACCGGGGAGCTGTTTTTT.

This chain's CDR3 is CASSFGGSPNGYTF. The CDR3 DNA is TGTGCCAGCAGTTTTGGGGGGTCCCCTAACGGCTACACCTTC. The chain uses TRBV28 and TRBJ1-2; D perhaps matches TRBD1 (5 bases). Germline assignment: CDR1 MDHEN and CDR2 SYDVKM. CDR3 length: 14 amino acids. V was cut by 3 bases and J by 8 bases, with 16 bases left in between.

This chain uses TRBV6-2 or TRBV6-3 with TRBJ2-5; 8 nucleotides line up with TRBD2. The CDR3 is made up of 14 amino acids. The V segment lost 5 bases and the J segment 3 bases; nucleotides outside the gene matches: 5. Germline V gene data show CDR1 as MNHEY and CDR2 as SVGEGT. CDR3 nucleotide sequence: TGTGCCAGCAGTCCCGGACTAGCTAAAGAGACCCAGTACTTC. It is translated as CASSPGLAKETQYF.

This clonotype has just one count. This chain connects TRBV9 to TRBJ1-1; D unclear. V was clipped by 4 bases and J by 0 bases, with 7 bases between them. The V gene's germline CDR1 is SGDLS and CDR2 YYNGEE. The CDR3 runs to 13 residues. CDR3 nucleotides: TGTGCCAGCAGCTTTTCGATGAACACTGAAGCTTTCTTT. Translation: CASSFSMNTEAFF.

The chain uses TRBV5-4 and TRBJ1-2; 7 positions agree with TRBD1. The CDR3 is 14 residues long. Germline assignment: CDR1 SGHNT and CDR2 YYREEE (reference sequence). After removal of 6 bases from V and 9 bases from J, the junction contained 14 bases not matched to a gene. CDR3 bases: TGTGCCAGCACCCAGGGGGGCCTTAGGGAAAGCTACACCTTC. Protein: CASTQGGLRESYTF.

The genes are TRBV24-1 and TRBJ2-2; D is unclear. The V and J ends lost 6 bases and 1 base respectively, with 5 bases between them. The CDR3 is 13 amino acids. Germline CDR1 KGHDR, CDR2 SFDVKD. This CDR3 reads CATSPGNTGELFF. The CDR3 DNA is TGTGCCACCAGTCCCGGGAACACCGGGGAGCTGTTTTTT.

The sample holds one count of this clonotype. This chain connects TRBV12-3 or TRBV12-4 to TRBJ1-2, with D hard to call. Trimming removed 5 bases at V and 5 bases at J, with 15 bases between. The CDR3 extends over 14 amino acids. The CDR3 bases are TGTGCCAGCAGTCCCATCCGGGAAGGATATGGCTACACCTTC. It encodes CASSPIREGYGYTF.

The chain is built from TRBV12-3 or TRBV12-4 and TRBJ2-5; a possible D gene is TRBD2 (5 bases). Trimming took 4 bases from V and 1 from J, leaving 10 bases between them. The CDR3 is 14 amino acids. The CDR3 here is CASSSERPQETQYF. CDR3 sequence (DNA): TGTGCCAGCAGTTCCGAGCGGCCCCAAGAGACCCAGTACTTC.

The CDR3 spells CASSLERESYTF. DNA of the CDR3: TGTGCCAGCAGCTTAGAGCGAGAAAGCTACACCTTC. The chain carries TRBV13 and TRBJ1-2; the D is unclear. The CDR3 consists of 12 residues. The V gene's germline CDR1 is PRHDT and CDR2 FYEKMQ (reference sequence). V was pared by 1 base and J by 9 bases, with 9 bases between.

The chain carries TRBV12-3 or TRBV12-4 and TRBJ1-5, with D maybe TRBD1 (6 bases). This CDR3 has 14 residues. The V gene lost 4 bases and the J gene lost 0 bases, with 7 bases spanning the gap. The DNA for the CDR3 is TGTGCCAGCAGTTCGACAGGTAGCAATCAGCCCCAGCATTTT. This sequence encodes CASSSTGSNQPQHF.

V gene TRBV12-3 or TRBV12-4 combines with J gene TRBJ2-7, with D hard to call. Trimming removed 1 base at V and 1 base at J, with 5 bases between. The CDR3 consists of 13 residues. The CDR3 nucleotides read TGTGCCAGCAGTTTAGAGAGGTCCTACGAGCAGTACTTC. The encoded protein is CASSLERSYEQYF.

The chain joins TRBV4-1 to TRBJ2-1; 9 bases agree with TRBD2. J lost 6 bases, V lost 2 bases, and 8 bases had no gene match. Germline CDR1 reads MGHRA; CDR2 reads YSYEKL. This CDR3 comprises 16 residues. CDR3 nucleotide sequence: TGCGCCAGCAGCCAACAAAGCGGGGGGACATCCAATGAGCAGTTCTTC. Encoded protein: CASSQQSGGTSNEQFF.

The V gene is TRBV5-4, the J gene TRBJ2-7; 10 bases line up with TRBD1. CDR3 length: 16 residues. Germline CDR1 SGHNT, CDR2 YYREEE (reference sequence). The J segment lost 4 bases and the V segment lost 3 bases, leaving 10 bases of the junction unmatched. The chain's CDR3 is CASSSEDRGGKYEQYF. The CDR3 bases are TGTGCCAGCAGCTCCGAGGACAGGGGGGGTAAATACGAGCAGTACTTC. Full variable domain (missing parts from reference TRBV5-4 and TRBJ2-7): ETGVTQSPTHLIKTRGQQVTLRCSSQSGHNTVSWYQQALGQGPQFIFQYYREEENGRGNFPPRFSGLQFPNYSSELNVNALELDDSALYLCASSSEDRGGKYEQYFGPGTRLTVT.

The V call is TRBV19, the J call TRBJ2-7; no clear D. Germline V gene data show CDR1 as LNHDA and CDR2 as SQIVND (reference sequence). The CDR3 is 13 residues long. Between the trimmed V and J ends, which lost 3 bases and 3 bases, there was a span of 9 bases. CDR3 sequence reads: CASSMGGDYEQYF. The CDR3 DNA reads TGTGCCAGTAGTATGGGCGGAGACTACGAGCAGTACTTC.

The chain carries TRBV30 and TRBJ1-5; no definite D call. V lost 2 bases to trimming and J lost 0 bases, with 11 bases between them. CDR1 and CDR2 from the germline V gene are GTSNPN and SVGIG (reference sequence). The CDR3 totals 15 residues. The CDR3 DNA reads as TGTGCCTGGAGTCTCCCTTGGTATAGCAATCAGCCCCAGCATTTT. Residues: CAWSLPWYSNQPQHF.

This chain joins TRBV7-9 and TRBJ2-7, with D unclear. CDR1 SEHNR and CDR2 FQNEAQ come from the germline V gene (reference sequence). V dropped 1 base and J dropped 3 bases, with 4 bases sitting between them. This CDR3 is 12 amino acids long. The CDR3 nucleotides read TGTGCCAGCAGCTTAGTGGGCTACGAGCAGTACTTC. Protein: CASSLVGYEQYF.

The chain recombines TRBV5-4 with TRBJ2-7; 7 bases match TRBD1. The CDR3 is 13 residues long. V shed 4 bases, J shed 4 bases, and the junction held 5 bases outside the gene matches. The germline gives CDR1 SGHNT, CDR2 YYREEE (reference sequence). The CDR3 DNA reads TGTGCCAGCAGCATAGGGACAGCTTACGAGCAGTACTTC. As protein: CASSIGTAYEQYF.

The chain recombines TRBV11-3 with TRBJ2-2; D remains unclear. Germline V gene lookup returns CDR1 SGHNT and CDR2 YENEEA. This CDR3 comprises 14 residues. Trimming pared 3 bases from V and 5 bases from J, leaving 10 bases between. The CDR3 loop is CASSFWGMTGELFF. DNA of the CDR3: TGTGCCAGCAGCTTCTGGGGAATGACCGGGGAGCTGTTTTTT.

The rearrangement uses TRBV20-1 and TRBJ2-7, with 8 bases matching TRBD1. The J segment lost 4 bases and the V segment lost 5 bases, leaving 7 bases of the junction unmatched. Germline CDR1 reads DFQATT; CDR2 reads SNEGSKA (reference sequence). This CDR3 is 13 amino acids long. CDR3 amino acids: CSAGDRTTYEQYF. The CDR3 bases are TGCAGTGCTGGGGACAGGACAACATACGAGCAGTACTTC.

V gene TRBV7-2 combines with J gene TRBJ2-3, with a possible D match to TRBD1 (6 bases). Germline V gene lookup returns CDR1 SGHTA and CDR2 FQGNSA. Trimming took off 3 bases at V and 3 bases at J, with 19 bases between the two ends. CDR3 length: 17 amino acids. As DNA, the CDR3 is TGTGCCAGCAGCTTCCCCGGTGGGGACATCCTTACAGATACGCAGTATTTT. Protein sequence: CASSFPGGDILTDTQYF.

The chain joins TRBV9 to TRBJ2-7, with TRBD1 identical over 10 bases. The J segment lost 6 bases and the V segment lost 2 bases, leaving 11 bases of the junction unmatched. The germline gives CDR1 SGDLS, CDR2 YYNGEE. The CDR3 has 16 amino acids. CDR3 nucleotide sequence: TGTGCCAGCAGCGTGGGGGACAGGGGATTTGGGGTCGAGCAGTACTTC. This encodes CASSVGDRGFGVEQYF.

The chain couples TRBV12-3 or TRBV12-4 to TRBJ1-5; no clear D. Trimming shortened V by 4 bases and J by 1 base, and 14 bases separated the two germline ends. CDR3 length equals 16 residues. The CDR3 nucleotides read TGTGCCAGCAGTTCGTCAGGTTATCGGAGCAATCAGCCCCAGCATTTT. This gives the protein CASSSSGYRSNQPQHF.

The gene calls are TRBV2 and TRBJ1-2; D is ambiguous. The V gene lost 2 bases and the J gene lost 3 bases, with 13 bases spanning the gap. CDR3 length equals 15 residues. CDR1 is SNHLY and CDR2 is FYNNEI in the germline V gene. The CDR3 nucleotides are TGTGCCAGCAGTGAACGGCGAGTGGCCGACTATGGCTACACCTTC. It yields the protein CASSERRVADYGYTF.

The chain is built from TRBV28 and TRBJ1-5; D not resolved. The length of the CDR3 is 15 residues. Germline-derived CDR1 and CDR2 are MDHEN and SYDVKM. Trimming removed 6 bases at V and 1 base at J, with 13 bases between. CDR3 protein: CASRALWGSNQPQHF. CDR3 nucleotide sequence: TGTGCCAGCAGAGCATTATGGGGAAGCAATCAGCCCCAGCATTTT.

For this clonotype: The junction shows a germline mismatch at one end, possibly a read error. The gene calls are TRBV10-3 and TRBJ2-1, with TRBD1 matching 8 bases. Per the germline V gene, CDR1 is ENHRY and CDR2 is SYGVKD. The CDR3 sequence is 15 residues long. CDR3 amino acids: CVIRLEDRAYNEQFF. The CDR3 bases are TGTGTCATCAGGTTAGAGGACAGGGCATACAATGAGCAGTTCTTC.

The chain carries TRBV4-1 and TRBJ2-2; a weak D match, TRBD1 (5 bases). This CDR3 has 16 amino acids. Germline V gene sequence: CDR1 MGHRA, CDR2 YSYEKL. Trimming pared 8 bases from V and 0 bases from J, leaving 16 bases between. The DNA for the CDR3 is TGCGCCAGCCTACCCGTCGACAGCCCGAACACCGGGGAGCTGTTTTTT. This translates into CASLPVDSPNTGELFF.